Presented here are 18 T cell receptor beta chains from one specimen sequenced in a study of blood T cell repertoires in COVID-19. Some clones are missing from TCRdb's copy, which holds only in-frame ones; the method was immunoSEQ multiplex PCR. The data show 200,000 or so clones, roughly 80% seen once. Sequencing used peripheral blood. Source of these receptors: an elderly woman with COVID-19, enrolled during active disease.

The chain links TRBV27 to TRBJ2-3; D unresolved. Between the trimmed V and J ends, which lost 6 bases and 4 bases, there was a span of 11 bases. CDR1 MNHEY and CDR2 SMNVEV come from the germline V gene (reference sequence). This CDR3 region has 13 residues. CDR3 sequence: CASRRKPPDTQYF. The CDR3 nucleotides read TGTGCCAGCAGGCGAAAACCCCCAGATACGCAGTATTTT.

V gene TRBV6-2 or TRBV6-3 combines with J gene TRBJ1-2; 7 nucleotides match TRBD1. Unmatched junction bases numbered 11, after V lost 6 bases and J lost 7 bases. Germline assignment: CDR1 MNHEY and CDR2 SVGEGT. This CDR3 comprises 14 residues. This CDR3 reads CASSLSRQGSGYTF. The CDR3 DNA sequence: TGTGCCAGCAGCCTTAGTCGACAGGGCTCTGGCTACACCTTC.

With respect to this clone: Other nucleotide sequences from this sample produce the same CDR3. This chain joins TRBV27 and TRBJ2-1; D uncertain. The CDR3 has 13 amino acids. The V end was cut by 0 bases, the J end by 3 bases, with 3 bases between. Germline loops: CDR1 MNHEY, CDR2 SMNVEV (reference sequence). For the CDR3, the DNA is TGTGCCAGCAGTTTATCCAGCTACAATGAGCAGTTCTTC. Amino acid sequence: CASSLSSYNEQFF.

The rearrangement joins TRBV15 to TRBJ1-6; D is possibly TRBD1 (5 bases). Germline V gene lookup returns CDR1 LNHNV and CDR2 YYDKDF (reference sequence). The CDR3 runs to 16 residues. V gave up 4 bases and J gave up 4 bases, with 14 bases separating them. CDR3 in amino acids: CATSTPTATYNSPLHF. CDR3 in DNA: TGTGCCACCAGCACTCCGACAGCCACTTATAATTCACCCCTCCACTTT.

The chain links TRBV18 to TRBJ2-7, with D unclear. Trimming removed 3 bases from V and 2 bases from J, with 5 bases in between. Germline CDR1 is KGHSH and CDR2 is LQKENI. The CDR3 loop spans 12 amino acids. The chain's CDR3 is CASSPGPYEQYF. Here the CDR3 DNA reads TGTGCCAGCTCACCCGGTCCCTACGAGCAGTACTTC.

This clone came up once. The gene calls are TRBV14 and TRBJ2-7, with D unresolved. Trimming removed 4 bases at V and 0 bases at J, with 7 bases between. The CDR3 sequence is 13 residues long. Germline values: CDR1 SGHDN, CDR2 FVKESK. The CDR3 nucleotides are TGTGCCAGCAGCCTTTACACCTCCTACGAGCAGTACTTC. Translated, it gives CASSLYTSYEQYF.

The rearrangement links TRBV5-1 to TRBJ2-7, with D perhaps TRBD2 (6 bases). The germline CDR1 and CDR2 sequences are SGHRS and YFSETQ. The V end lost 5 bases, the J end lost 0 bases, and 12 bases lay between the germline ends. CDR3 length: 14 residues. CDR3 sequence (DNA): TGCGCCAGCAGTCAGCAGGGAGGCTCCTACGAGCAGTACTTC. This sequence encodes CASSQQGGSYEQYF.

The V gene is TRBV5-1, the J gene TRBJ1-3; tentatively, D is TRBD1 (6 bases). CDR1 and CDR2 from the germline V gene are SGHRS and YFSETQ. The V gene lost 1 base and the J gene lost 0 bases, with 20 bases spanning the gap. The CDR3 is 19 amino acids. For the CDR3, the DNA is TGCGCCAGCAGCTTGACCGGCCCCCTCAGGGGCCACTCTGGAAACACCATATATTTT. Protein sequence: CASSLTGPLRGHSGNTIYF.

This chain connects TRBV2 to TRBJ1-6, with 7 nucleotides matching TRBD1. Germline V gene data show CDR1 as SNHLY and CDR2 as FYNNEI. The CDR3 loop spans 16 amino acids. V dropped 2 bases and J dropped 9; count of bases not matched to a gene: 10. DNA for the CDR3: TGTGCCAGCAGTGAACAGGGGGTACTATCGAGTTCACCCCTCCACTTT. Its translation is CASSEQGVLSSSPLHF.

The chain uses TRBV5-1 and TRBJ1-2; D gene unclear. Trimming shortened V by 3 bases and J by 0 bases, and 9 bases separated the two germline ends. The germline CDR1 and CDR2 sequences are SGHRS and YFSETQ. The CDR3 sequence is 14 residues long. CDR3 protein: CASSSDGANYGYTF. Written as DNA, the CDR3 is TGCGCCAGCAGCTCTGACGGGGCTAACTATGGCTACACCTTC.

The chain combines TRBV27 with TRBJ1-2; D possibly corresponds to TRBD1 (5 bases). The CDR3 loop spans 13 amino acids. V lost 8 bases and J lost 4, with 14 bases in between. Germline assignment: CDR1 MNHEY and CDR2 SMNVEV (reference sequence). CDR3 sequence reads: CASGDRFSYGYTF. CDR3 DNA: TGTGCCAGCGGAGACAGATTTTCCTATGGCTACACCTTC.

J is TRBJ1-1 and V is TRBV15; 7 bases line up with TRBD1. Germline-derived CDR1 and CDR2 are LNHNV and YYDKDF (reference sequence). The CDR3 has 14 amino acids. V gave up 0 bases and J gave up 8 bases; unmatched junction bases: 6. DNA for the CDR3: TGTGCCACCAGCAGAGAGACAGGGTTCCTCGAAGCTTTCTTT. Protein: CATSRETGFLEAFF.

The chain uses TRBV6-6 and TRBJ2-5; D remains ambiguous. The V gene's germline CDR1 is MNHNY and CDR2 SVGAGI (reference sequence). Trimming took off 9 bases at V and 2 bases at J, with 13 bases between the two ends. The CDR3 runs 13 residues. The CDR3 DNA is TGTGCCAGTACAGTCCGGCCACAAGAGACCCAGTACTTC. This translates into CASTVRPQETQYF.

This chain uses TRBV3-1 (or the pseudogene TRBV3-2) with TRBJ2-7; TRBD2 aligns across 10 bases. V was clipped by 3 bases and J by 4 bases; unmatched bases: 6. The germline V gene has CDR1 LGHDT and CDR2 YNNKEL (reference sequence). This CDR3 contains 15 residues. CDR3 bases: TGTGCCAGCAGCCACCTAGCGGGAGTCATTTACGAGCAGTACTTC. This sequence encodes CASSHLAGVIYEQYF.

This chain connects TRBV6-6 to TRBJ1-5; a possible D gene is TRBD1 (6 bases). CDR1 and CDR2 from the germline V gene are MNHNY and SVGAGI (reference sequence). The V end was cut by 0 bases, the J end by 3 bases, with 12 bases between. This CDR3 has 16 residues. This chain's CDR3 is CASSYSRRGDNQPQHF. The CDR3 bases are TGTGCCAGCAGTTACTCCCGCAGGGGAGACAATCAGCCCCAGCATTTT.

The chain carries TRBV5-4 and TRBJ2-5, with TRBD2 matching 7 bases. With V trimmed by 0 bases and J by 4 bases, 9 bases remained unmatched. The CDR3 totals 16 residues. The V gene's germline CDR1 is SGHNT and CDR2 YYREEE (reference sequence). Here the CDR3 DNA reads TGTGCCAGCAGCTTGGTGGGAGGGGTCGTGGGAGAGACCCAGTACTTC. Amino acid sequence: CASSLVGGVVGETQYF.

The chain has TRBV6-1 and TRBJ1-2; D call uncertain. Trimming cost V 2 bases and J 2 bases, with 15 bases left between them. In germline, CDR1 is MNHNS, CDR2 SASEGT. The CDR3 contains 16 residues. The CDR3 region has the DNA TGTGCCAGCAGTGAACGCACCCCGGGAATGAACTATGGCTACACCTTC. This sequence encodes CASSERTPGMNYGYTF.

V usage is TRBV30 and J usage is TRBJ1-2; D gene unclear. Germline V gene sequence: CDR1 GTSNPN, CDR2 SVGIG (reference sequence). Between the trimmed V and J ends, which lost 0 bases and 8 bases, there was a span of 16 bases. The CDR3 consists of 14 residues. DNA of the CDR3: TGTGCCTGGAGTGTTCAATTAAGCTTGCAAGGCTACACCTTC. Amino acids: CAWSVQLSLQGYTF.